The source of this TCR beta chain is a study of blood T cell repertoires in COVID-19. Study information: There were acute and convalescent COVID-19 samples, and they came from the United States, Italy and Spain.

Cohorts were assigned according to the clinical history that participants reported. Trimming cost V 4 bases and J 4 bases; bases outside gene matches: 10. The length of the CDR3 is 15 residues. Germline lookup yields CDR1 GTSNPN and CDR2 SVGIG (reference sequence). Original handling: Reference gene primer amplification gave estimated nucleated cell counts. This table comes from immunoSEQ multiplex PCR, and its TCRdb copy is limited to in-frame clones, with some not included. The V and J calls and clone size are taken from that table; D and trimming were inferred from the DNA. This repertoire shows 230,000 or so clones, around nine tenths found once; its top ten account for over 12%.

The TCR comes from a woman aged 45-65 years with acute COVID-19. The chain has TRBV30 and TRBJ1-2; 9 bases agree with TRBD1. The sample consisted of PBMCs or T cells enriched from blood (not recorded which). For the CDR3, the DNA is TGTGCCTGGACAAGAGTACAGGGGGCGATCTATGGCTACACCTTC. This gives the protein CAWTRVQGAIYGYTF. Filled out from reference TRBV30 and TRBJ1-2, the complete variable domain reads SQTIHQWPATLVQPVGSPLSLECTVEGTSNPNLYWYRQAAGRGLQLLFYSVGIGQISSEVPQNLSASRPQDRQFILSSKKLLLSDSGFYLCAWTRVQGAIYGYTFGSGTRLTVV.